The next 14 T cell receptor beta chains were all read from a single sample in a study of PD-1 blockade in classical Hodgkin lymphoma. Regarding time point: cycle 4 day 1 (C4D1), after around six weeks of nivolumab. Every one of the patients relapsed after autologous stem cell transplantation (brentuximab vedotin exposure was variable). Here immunoSEQ multiplex PCR was the method, and the copy in TCRdb shows in-frame clones only, minus some. The top ten clones hold 15% to 20% of a sample with more than 40,000 clones, 80% of them seen once. The sequencing here drew on peripheral blood mononuclear cells (PBMCs), taken before the fourth cycle of nivolumab. The receptors were sampled from a human donor with classical Hodgkin lymphoma.

This clone was found once. At one end, the junction sequence differs from germline, possibly due to a read error. The CDR3 DNA follows: TGCGCCAGCAGCTTGGTCGCTAGCGGCGCTTCCTGCAATGAGCAGTTCTTC. Translation: CASSLVASGASCNEQFF. The chain has TRBV5-1 and TRBJ2-1; 7 bases fit TRBD2. Germline loops: CDR1 SGHRS, CDR2 YFSETQ. The CDR3 covers 17 residues.

This rearrangement joins TRBV28 to TRBJ1-4, with D possibly TRBD1 on 5 matching bases. V was shortened by 5 bases and J by 7 bases, with 17 bases between the two germline ends. Germline loops: CDR1 MDHEN, CDR2 SYDVKM. The CDR3 extends over 15 amino acids. CDR3: CASSPPDRVTEKLFF. The CDR3 nucleotides read TGTGCCAGCAGTCCCCCAGACAGAGTGACTGAAAAACTGTTTTTT.

The V call is TRBV13, the J call TRBJ1-3; no firm D call. V lost 7 bases to trimming and J lost 0 bases, with 13 bases between them. The CDR3 spans 15 residues. Germline CDR1 reads PRHDT; CDR2 reads FYEKMQ (reference sequence). This CDR3 is CASTRDGSSGNTIYF. The CDR3 DNA reads TGTGCCAGCACCAGAGACGGGAGCTCTGGAAACACCATATATTTT.

The chain employs TRBV18 and TRBJ1-2; 9 bases are shared with TRBD1. Germline values: CDR1 KGHSH, CDR2 LQKENI. J was trimmed by 4 bases and V by 5 bases; bases with no gene match: 8. The CDR3 runs to 15 residues. The chain's CDR3 is CASSSLQGASYGYTF. CDR3 DNA: TGTGCCAGCTCATCGTTACAGGGGGCGAGCTATGGCTACACCTTC.

This clone appeared a single time. V and J are TRBV4-1 and TRBJ1-1; D unclear. From germline, CDR1 is MGHRA and CDR2 YSYEKL. This CDR3 has 14 residues. Trimming pared 1 base from V and 5 bases from J, leaving 11 bases between. The CDR3 DNA sequence: TGCGCCAGCAGCCAAGCCCTAGTGGGGACTGAAGCTTTCTTT. Residues: CASSQALVGTEAFF.

The chain carries TRBV23-1 and TRBJ1-2; D not resolved. TRBV23-1 is filed as an ORF, its function uncertain. The V gene lost 4 bases and the J gene lost 7 bases, with 16 bases spanning the gap. CDR3 length: 14 amino acids. The chain's CDR3 is CASSLDGRPSGYTF. CDR3 in DNA: TGCGCCAGCAGTCTGGACGGACGGCCCAGTGGCTACACCTTC.

This clone occurred once. The chain links TRBV19 to TRBJ2-1, with 7 bases lining up with TRBD1. The length of the CDR3 is 11 residues. V shed 5 bases and J 15 bases; nucleotides not matched to a gene: 7. CDR1 is LNHDA, CDR2 SQIVND, per germline (reference sequence). The CDR3 DNA reads TGTGCCAGTAGTGGGGACAGTGTGGCGTTCTTC. As protein: CASSGDSVAFF.

This clone has only a few counts. The chain recombines TRBV11-2 with TRBJ2-3; TRBD2 aligns across 10 bases. V shed 3 bases and J 1 base; nucleotides not matched to a gene: 10. The CDR3 is 18 residues long. Germline-derived CDR1 and CDR2 are SGHAT and FQNNGV. In DNA, the CDR3 is TGTGCCAGCAGCTTGCCCGGCCTTGGACTAGCGGGCACAGATACGCAGTATTTT. This encodes CASSLPGLGLAGTDTQYF.

The chain carries TRBV28 and TRBJ1-1; a possible D gene is TRBD1 (5 bases). V lost 1 base, J lost 5 bases, and 11 bases lay in between. The CDR3 totals 14 residues. Germline V gene lookup returns CDR1 MDHEN and CDR2 SYDVKM. In nucleotides, the CDR3 is TGTGCCAGCAGTTTATCGGGCAGGGAGACTGAAGCTTTCTTT. It translates to CASSLSGRETEAFF.

The V call is TRBV7-2, the J call TRBJ2-5, with D perhaps TRBD1 (6 bases). V lost 3 bases to trimming and J lost 2 bases, with 10 bases between them. CDR3 length: 14 residues. In germline, CDR1 is SGHTA, CDR2 FQGNSA. The CDR3 DNA follows: TGTGCCAGCAGCTTGGCGAGGGGGCAAGAGACCCAGTACTTC. It is translated as CASSLARGQETQYF.

V and J are TRBV2 and TRBJ2-1, with TRBD2 identical over 11 bases. The ends lost 7 bases at V and 3 bases at J; junction bases unmatched: 2. There are 14 residues in the CDR3. Germline loops: CDR1 SNHLY, CDR2 FYNNEI. CDR3 sequence (DNA): TGTGCCAGCATACTAGCGGGGGACTACAATGAGCAGTTCTTC. Amino acid sequence: CASILAGDYNEQFF.

The V call is TRBV11-2, the J call TRBJ1-2, with TRBD1 identical over 10 bases. The J segment lost 5 bases and the V segment lost 5 bases, leaving 2 bases of the junction unmatched. This CDR3 region has 13 residues. CDR1 and CDR2 from the germline V gene are SGHAT and FQNNGV. The CDR3 loop is CASSVGQGYGYTF. The CDR3 DNA is TGTGCCAGCAGCGTGGGACAGGGGTATGGCTACACCTTC.

The chain links TRBV11-2 to TRBJ2-7; 9 bases are a match to TRBD1. The CDR3 spans 15 residues. CDR1 is SGHAT, CDR2 FQNNGV, per germline. Unmatched junction bases numbered 11, after V lost 5 bases and J lost 6 bases. CDR3 DNA: TGTGCCAGCAGCCTCAATGGGGACAGGGCGGGCGAGCAGTACTTC. This codes for CASSLNGDRAGEQYF.

This chain joins TRBV10-2 and TRBJ2-1; 10 bases line up with TRBD2. V trimming: 8 bases; J trimming: 6 bases; junction bases outside the gene matches: 10. This CDR3 spans 15 amino acids. Germline CDR1 is WSHSY and CDR2 is SAAADI. CDR3 loop: CASRQVAGGANEQFF. Written as DNA, the CDR3 is TGCGCCAGCCGACAGGTAGCGGGAGGAGCCAATGAGCAGTTCTTC.